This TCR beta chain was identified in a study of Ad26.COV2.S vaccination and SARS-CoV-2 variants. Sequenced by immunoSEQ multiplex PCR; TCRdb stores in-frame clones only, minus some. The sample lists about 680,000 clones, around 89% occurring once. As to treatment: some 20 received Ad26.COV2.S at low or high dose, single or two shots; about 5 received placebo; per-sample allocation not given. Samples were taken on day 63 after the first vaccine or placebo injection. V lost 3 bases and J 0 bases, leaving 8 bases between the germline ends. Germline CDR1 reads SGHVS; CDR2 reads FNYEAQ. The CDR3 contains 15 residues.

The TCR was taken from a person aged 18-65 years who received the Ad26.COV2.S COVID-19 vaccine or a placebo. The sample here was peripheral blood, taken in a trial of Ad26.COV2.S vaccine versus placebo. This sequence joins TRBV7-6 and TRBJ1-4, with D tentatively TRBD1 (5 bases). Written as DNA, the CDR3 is TGTGCCAGCAGCTTCGCAGGGTCAACTAATGAAAAACTGTTTTTT. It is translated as CASSFAGSTNEKLFF.